This T cell receptor beta chain derives from a study of prognosis after radiotherapy for stage I lung cancer. In the study overall: SBRT radiotherapy used 3 to 5 fractions and a biologically effective dose of at least 100 Gy.

This clonotype was counted ten times or more. The ends lost 3 bases at V and 8 bases at J; junction bases unmatched: 6. CDR3 length: 12 amino acids. From germline, CDR1 is GTSNPN and CDR2 SVGIG (reference sequence). Amplification of TCR beta CDR3 from genomic DNA used two-round multiplex PCR. During first-round PCR, primers specific to each TRBV and TRBJ gene were used. TCRdb redid the calling of the multiplex PCR reads with MiXCR, one entry per CDR3 protein. Altogether some 24,000 distinct CDR3 sequences are present, about 36% being singletons, with the ten largest covering approximately 60%. This sequence was found in a donor aged 50 or older with non-small cell lung cancer. The chain uses TRBV30 and TRBJ1-2, with 7 nucleotides matching TRBD1. The sequencing here drew on PBMCs, taken before or after stereotactic body radiation therapy (not recorded which). In DNA, the CDR3 is TGTGCCTGGAGACAGGGGAGAGGGGGCTACACCTTC. It encodes CAWRQGRGGYTF.